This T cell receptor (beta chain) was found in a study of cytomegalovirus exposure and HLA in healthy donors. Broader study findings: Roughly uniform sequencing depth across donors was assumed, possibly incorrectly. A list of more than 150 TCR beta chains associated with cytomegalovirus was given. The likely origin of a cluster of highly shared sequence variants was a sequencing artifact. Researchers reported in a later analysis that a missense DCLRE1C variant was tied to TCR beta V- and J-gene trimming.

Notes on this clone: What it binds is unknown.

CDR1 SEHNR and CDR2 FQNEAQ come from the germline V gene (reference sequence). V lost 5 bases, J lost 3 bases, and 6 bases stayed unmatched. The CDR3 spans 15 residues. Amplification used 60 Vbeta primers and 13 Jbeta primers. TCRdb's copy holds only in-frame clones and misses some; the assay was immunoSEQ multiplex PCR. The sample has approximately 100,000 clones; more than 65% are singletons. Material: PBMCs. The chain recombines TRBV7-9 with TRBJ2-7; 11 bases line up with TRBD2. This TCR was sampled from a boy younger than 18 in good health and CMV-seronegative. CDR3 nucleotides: TGTGCCAGCAGCCTTACTAGCGGGAGTATCTACGAGCAGTACTTC. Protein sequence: CASSLTSGSIYEQYF.